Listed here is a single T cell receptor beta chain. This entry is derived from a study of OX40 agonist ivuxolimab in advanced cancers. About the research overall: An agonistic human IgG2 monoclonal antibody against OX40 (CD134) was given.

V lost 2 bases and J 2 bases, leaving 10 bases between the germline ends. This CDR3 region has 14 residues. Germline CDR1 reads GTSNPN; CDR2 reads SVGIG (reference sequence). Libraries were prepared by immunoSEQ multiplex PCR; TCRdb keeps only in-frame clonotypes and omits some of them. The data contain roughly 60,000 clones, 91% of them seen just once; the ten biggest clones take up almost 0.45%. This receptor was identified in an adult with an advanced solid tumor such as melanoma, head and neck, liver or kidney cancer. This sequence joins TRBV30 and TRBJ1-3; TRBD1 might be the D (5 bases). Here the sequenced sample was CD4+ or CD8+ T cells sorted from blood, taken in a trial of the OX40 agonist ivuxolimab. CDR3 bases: TGTGCCTGGAGTACGGGACCAGCTGGAAACACCATATATTTT. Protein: CAWSTGPAGNTIYF.